Presented here are 29 T cell receptor beta chains from one specimen sequenced in a study of blood T cell repertoires in COVID-19. This table comes from immunoSEQ multiplex PCR, and its TCRdb copy is limited to in-frame clones, with some not included. The sample has tens of thousands of clones, over 60% seen once. Source material: peripheral blood. Receptors were obtained from a man between 70 and 80 years old with COVID-19, enrolled during active disease.

The chain joins TRBV6-2 or TRBV6-3 to TRBJ2-3, with D maybe TRBD2 (7 bases). Between the trimmed V and J ends, which lost 4 bases and 4 bases, there was a span of 18 bases. Per the germline V gene, CDR1 is MNHEY and CDR2 is SVGEGT. This CDR3 is 16 amino acids long. CDR3 residues: CASSSVAGGRPDTQYF. The CDR3 bases are TGTGCCAGCAGTTCGGTAGCCGGGGGGCGACCAGATACGCAGTATTTT.

This clone appeared a few times. V gene TRBV28 combines with J gene TRBJ1-2; D is uncertain. Germline V CDR1 and CDR2: MDHEN, SYDVKM. Trimming shortened V by 4 bases and J by 1 base, and 25 bases separated the two germline ends. There are 19 residues in the CDR3. CDR3 nucleotides: TGTGCCAGCAGTTCCCTCAATCCCCCTATCCGGGAGATTAACTATGGCTACACCTTC. It specifies CASSSLNPPIREINYGYTF.

This clone was detected only once. The CDR3 nucleotides are TGTGCCAGCAGCGTGCGCGGGAGTACGAATGAGCAGTTCTTC. This codes for CASSVRGSTNEQFF. The chain couples TRBV9 to TRBJ2-1; 7 bases fit TRBD2. V was clipped by 2 bases and J by 7 bases; unmatched bases: 6. CDR3 size: 14 residues. Germline assignment: CDR1 SGDLS and CDR2 YYNGEE.

The chain carries TRBV15 and TRBJ2-1; D remains unclear. V was trimmed by 0 bases and J by 6 bases, leaving 21 bases between them. Germline CDR1 and CDR2: LNHNV and YYDKDF (reference sequence). The CDR3 consists of 18 residues. For the CDR3, the DNA is TGTGCCACCAGCAGAGATCTTTTTAAAATCGACTCTTTCAATGAGCAGTTCTTC. Its protein is CATSRDLFKIDSFNEQFF.

V usage is TRBV5-1 and J usage is TRBJ2-7; a weak D match, TRBD1 (6 bases). The CDR3 is made up of 13 amino acids. The V and J ends lost 7 bases and 2 bases respectively, with 13 bases between them. CDR1 SGHRS and CDR2 YFSETQ come from the germline V gene. CDR3 sequence: CASSGTTTYEQYF. The DNA of the CDR3 is TGCGCCAGCTCGGGGACAACTACCTACGAGCAGTACTTC. The entire variable domain, with the rest obtained from reference TRBV5-1 and TRBJ2-7, is as follows: KAGVTQTPRYLIKTRGQQVTLSCSPISGHRSVSWYQQTPGQGLQFLFEYFSETQRNKGNFPGRFSGRQFSNSRSEMNVSTLELGDSALYLCASSGTTTYEQYFGPGTRLTVT.

This chain joins TRBV9 and TRBJ1-1; perhaps TRBD1 as D (5 bases). Germline V gene lookup returns CDR1 SGDLS and CDR2 YYNGEE. Between the trimmed V and J ends, which lost 5 bases and 2 bases, there was a span of 16 bases. The CDR3 contains 15 residues. The CDR3 sequence is CASSLLDSLNTEAFF. For the CDR3, the DNA is TGTGCCAGCAGTTTACTCGACAGTCTTAACACTGAAGCTTTCTTT.

This chain uses TRBV29-1 with TRBJ2-1; D gene ambiguous. Trimming stripped 4 bases from V and 0 bases from J, with 13 bases between. The CDR3 is 15 amino acids. Germline CDR1 is SQVTM and CDR2 is ANQGSEA. CDR3 nucleotide sequence: TGCAGCGTTGGTCCGTACGGTCTCTCCTACAATGAGCAGTTCTTC. It yields the protein CSVGPYGLSYNEQFF.

The rearrangement uses TRBV4-2 and TRBJ1-2; D gene ambiguous. The V gene lost 1 base and the J gene lost 0 bases, with 15 bases spanning the gap. The CDR3 spans 17 residues. Looked up from germline, CDR1 is LGHNA and CDR2 is YNFKEQ. The DNA of the CDR3 is TGTGCCAGCAGCCAAGGGGTAGCCGGGGTCGCTAACTATGGCTACACCTTC. As protein: CASSQGVAGVANYGYTF.

Only a few counts were recorded for this clone. The chain employs TRBV14 and TRBJ1-6; 11 nucleotides line up with TRBD1. The CDR3 contains 18 residues. The ends lost 4 bases at V and 0 bases at J; junction bases unmatched: 5. Looked up from germline, CDR1 is SGHDN and CDR2 is FVKESK. DNA of the CDR3: TGTGCCAGCAGCCCGCGGGACAGGGGGTTCTCCTATAATTCACCCCTCCACTTT. It specifies CASSPRDRGFSYNSPLHF.

The rearrangement uses TRBV11-1 and TRBJ1-1; D might be TRBD1 (5 bases). CDR3 length: 12 residues. CDR1 SGHAT and CDR2 FQDESV come from the germline V gene (reference sequence). V lost 4 bases and J lost 4, with 7 bases in between. CDR3 in DNA: TGTGCCAGCAGCTGGCAGGGCACTGAAGCTTTCTTT. This translates into CASSWQGTEAFF. Using reference TRBV11-1 and TRBJ1-1 for the parts outside the CDR3, the full variable domain is EAEVAQSPRYKITEKSQAVAFWCDPISGHATLYWYRQILGQGPELLVQFQDESVVDDSQLPKDRFSAERLKGVDSTLKIQPAELGDSAMYLCASSWQGTEAFFGQGTRLTVV.

V and J are TRBV7-6 and TRBJ2-7, with a tentative D call TRBD2 (6 bases). V was cut by 5 bases and J by 3 bases, with 11 bases left in between. This CDR3 is built from 13 residues. The V gene's germline CDR1 is SGHVS and CDR2 FNYEAQ. Written as DNA, the CDR3 is TGTGCCAGCAGCGCCGGCGGGGACTACGAGCAGTACTTC. Translation: CASSAGGDYEQYF.

This chain joins TRBV5-1 and TRBJ1-2, with 7 positions matching TRBD1. The junction had 4 bases not matched to a gene; V was cut back by 3 bases and J by 2 bases. Looked up from germline, CDR1 is SGHRS and CDR2 is YFSETQ. The CDR3 totals 14 residues. This CDR3 reads CASSSTTGNYGYTF. The CDR3 coding sequence is TGCGCCAGCAGCTCTACGACAGGGAACTATGGCTACACCTTC.

This chain uses TRBV7-2 with TRBJ1-2; no definite D call. The germline V and J ends were trimmed by 0 bases and 2 bases, with 4 bases remaining between them. CDR1 is SGHTA and CDR2 is FQGNSA in the germline V gene. This CDR3 region has 13 residues. CDR3 in DNA: TGTGCCAGCAGCTTAGCACAGAACTATGGCTACACCTTC. This encodes CASSLAQNYGYTF. Combining the CDR3 with reference TRBV7-2 and TRBJ1-2 gives the whole variable domain GAGVSQSPSNKVTEKGKDVELRCDPISGHTALYWYRQSLGQGLEFLIYFQGNSAPDKSGLPSDRFSAERTGGSVSTLTIQRTQQEDSAVYLCASSLAQNYGYTFGSGTRLTVV.

The chain carries TRBV4-1 and TRBJ1-1; tentatively, D is TRBD1 (5 bases). The CDR3 loop spans 11 amino acids. Deletions cut 5 bases from V and 11 bases from J, with 12 bases between. Looked up from germline, CDR1 is MGHRA and CDR2 is YSYEKL. CDR3 in DNA: TGCGCCAGCAGCTCCCGGGGGACTGCTTTCTTT. Its protein product is CASSSRGTAFF.

The chain joins TRBV11-2 to TRBJ2-7, with TRBD2 matching 8 bases. Trimming took 4 bases from V and 7 from J; bases not matched to a gene: 15. The CDR3 spans 16 residues. The germline gives CDR1 SGHAT, CDR2 FQNNGV. The chain's CDR3 is CASSSLDTGGSKEQYF. The CDR3, as DNA: TGTGCCAGCAGCTCACTTGATACGGGAGGGTCGAAAGAGCAGTACTTC.

V is TRBV5-1 and J is TRBJ2-2; TRBD2 agrees at 10 bases. The germline V gene encodes CDR1 SGHRS and CDR2 YFSETQ. The J segment lost 5 bases and the V segment lost 4 bases, leaving 5 bases of the junction unmatched. The CDR3 length is 15 residues. The CDR3 reads CASSLGTSVTGELFF. The CDR3 coding sequence is TGCGCCAGCAGCCTCGGGACTAGCGTGACCGGGGAGCTGTTTTTT.

This clone has just a few counts. The V and J genes are TRBV2 and TRBJ2-5, with a tentative D call TRBD2 (6 bases). Trimming stripped 9 bases from V and 4 bases from J, with 9 bases between. This CDR3 comprises 11 residues. Looked up from germline, CDR1 is SNHLY and CDR2 is FYNNEI. The CDR3 region has the DNA TGTGCCAGGACTAGGGCAGAGACCCAGTACTTC. Translation gives CARTRAETQYF.

This clone was detected a few times. The chain employs TRBV9 and TRBJ2-4, with D perhaps TRBD2 (7 bases). V was clipped by 0 bases and J by 0 bases, with 16 bases between them. The CDR3 covers 18 residues. Per the germline V gene, CDR1 is SGDLS and CDR2 is YYNGEE. The CDR3 region has the DNA TGTGCCAGCAGCGTAGGGGAAGGGGGGGCTCTAGCCAAAAACATTCAGTACTTC. This codes for CASSVGEGGALAKNIQYF.

Only one count was recorded for this clone. This chain connects TRBV6-5 to TRBJ1-2; the match to TRBD1 covers 7 bases. The CDR3 covers 14 residues. The J segment lost 1 base and the V segment lost 6 bases, leaving 5 bases of the junction unmatched. CDR1 is MNHEY, CDR2 SVGAGI, per germline. CDR3 sequence (DNA): TGTGCCAGCAGCCCAGGGGGAGATAACTATGGCTACACCTTC. This translates into CASSPGGDNYGYTF.

This clone was seen a handful of times. The chain couples TRBV11-2 to TRBJ2-3; TRBD2 agrees at 15 bases. CDR1 and CDR2 (germline): SGHAT, FQNNGV. The CDR3 sequence is 16 residues long. Trimming cost V 10 bases and J 0 bases; bases outside gene matches: 5. The CDR3 loop is CATNGLAGGSTDTQYF. Here the CDR3 DNA reads TGTGCCACTAATGGACTAGCGGGAGGGAGCACAGATACGCAGTATTTT.

V and J are TRBV7-6 and TRBJ2-2; the match to TRBD2 covers 14 bases. From germline, CDR1 is SGHVS and CDR2 FNYEAQ. This CDR3 contains 18 residues. The J segment lost 4 bases and the V segment lost 5 bases, leaving 9 bases of the junction unmatched. For the CDR3, the DNA is TGTGCCAGCAGCCAAATACGACTAGCGGGAGGGCGCACCGGGGAGCTGTTTTTT. Translation: CASSQIRLAGGRTGELFF.

This clone showed up just once. This chain links TRBV27 with TRBJ1-5; D is uncertain. The CDR3 has 12 residues. The V end was cut by 6 bases, the J end by 2 bases, with 5 bases between. Germline lookup yields CDR1 MNHEY and CDR2 SMNVEV (reference sequence). The CDR3 DNA reads TGTGCCAGCAGCCAGGGCAATCAGCCCCAGCATTTT. As protein: CASSQGNQPQHF.

This clone was observed once. The rearrangement uses TRBV6-2 or TRBV6-3 and TRBJ2-1, with D possibly TRBD1 on 5 matching bases. Germline V lookup: CDR1 MNHEY, CDR2 SVGEGT. The CDR3 consists of 16 residues. Trimming cost V 5 bases and J 4 bases, with 18 bases left between them. In DNA form, the CDR3 reads TGTGCCAGCAGTACACAGGCCAACCCTAATTACAATGAGCAGTTCTTC. Amino acids: CASSTQANPNYNEQFF.

This rearrangement joins TRBV5-6 to TRBJ2-7, with TRBD2 matching over 11 bases. With 0 bases clipped from V and 7 bases from J, the junction kept 9 bases outside the gene matches. The CDR3 is 16 residues long. CDR1 is SGHDT, CDR2 YYEEEE, per germline. The CDR3 nucleotides read TGTGCCAGCAGCTTGGAGCGAGGAGGGACTAGCGGAGAGCAGTACTTC. This translates into CASSLERGGTSGEQYF.

This chain connects TRBV14 to TRBJ1-2; D may be TRBD1 (6 bases). V lost 4 bases and J 1 base, leaving 13 bases between the germline ends. CDR1 SGHDN and CDR2 FVKESK come from the germline V gene. The CDR3 contains 15 residues. The CDR3 is CASSPLGHLNYGYTF. CDR3 coding DNA: TGTGCCAGCAGCCCGCTGGGACACCTTAACTATGGCTACACCTTC.

The chain links TRBV28 to TRBJ1-3; D might be TRBD1 (5 bases). The germline V gene has CDR1 MDHEN and CDR2 SYDVKM. V lost 3 bases to trimming and J lost 2 bases, with 23 bases between them. The CDR3 length is 19 residues. The CDR3 DNA follows: TGTGCCAGCAGTTTTCCGGGTGTCGGCAGGACAAAAACTGGAAACACCATATATTTT. Its translation is CASSFPGVGRTKTGNTIYF.

The gene calls are TRBV29-1 and TRBJ2-1; 11 bases fit TRBD2. This CDR3 has 19 residues. Germline CDR1 and CDR2: SQVTM and ANQGSEA. V dropped 1 base and J dropped 7; count of bases not matched to a gene: 18. The CDR3 loop reads CSVEGGMSGASGRRNEQFF. DNA of the CDR3: TGCAGCGTTGAAGGGGGAATGTCAGGGGCTAGCGGGAGGAGAAATGAGCAGTTCTTC.

The rearrangement uses TRBV21-1 and TRBJ1-5; TRBD1 reflects the table's D call only, with no check against the DNA. TRBV21-1 is listed as a pseudogene. The CDR3 has 16 residues. CDR3: CASSKPTGGSNQPQHF. In DNA, the CDR3 is TGTGCCAGCAGCAAACCAACAGGGGGCAGCAATCAGCCCCAGCATTTT.

This clone was recorded at least ten times. The J gene is TRBJ2-7, the V gene TRBV29-1, with 8 nucleotides matching TRBD1. Germline V CDR1 and CDR2: SQVTM, ANQGSEA. The CDR3 is made up of 12 amino acids. V shed 7 bases and J 2 bases; nucleotides not matched to a gene: 4. The DNA for the CDR3 is TGCAGCGCTGGACAGGGAGCCTACGAGCAGTACTTC. This translates into CSAGQGAYEQYF.